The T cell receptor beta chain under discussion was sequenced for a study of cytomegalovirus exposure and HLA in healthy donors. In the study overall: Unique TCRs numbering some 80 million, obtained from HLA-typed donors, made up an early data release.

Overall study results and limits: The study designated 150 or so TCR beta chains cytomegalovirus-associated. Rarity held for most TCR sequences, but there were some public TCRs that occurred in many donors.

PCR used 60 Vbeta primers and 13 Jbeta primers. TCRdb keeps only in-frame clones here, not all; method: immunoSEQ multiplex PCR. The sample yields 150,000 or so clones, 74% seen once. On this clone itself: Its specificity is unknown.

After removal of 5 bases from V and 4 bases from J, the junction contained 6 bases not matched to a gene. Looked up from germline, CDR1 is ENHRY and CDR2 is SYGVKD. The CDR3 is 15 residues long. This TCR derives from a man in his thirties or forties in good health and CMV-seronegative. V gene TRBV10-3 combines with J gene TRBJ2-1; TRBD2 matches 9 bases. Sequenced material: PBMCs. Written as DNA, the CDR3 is TGTGCCATCAGTTCCATTAGCGGGGGTTACAATGAGCAGTTCTTC. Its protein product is CAISSISGGYNEQFF.